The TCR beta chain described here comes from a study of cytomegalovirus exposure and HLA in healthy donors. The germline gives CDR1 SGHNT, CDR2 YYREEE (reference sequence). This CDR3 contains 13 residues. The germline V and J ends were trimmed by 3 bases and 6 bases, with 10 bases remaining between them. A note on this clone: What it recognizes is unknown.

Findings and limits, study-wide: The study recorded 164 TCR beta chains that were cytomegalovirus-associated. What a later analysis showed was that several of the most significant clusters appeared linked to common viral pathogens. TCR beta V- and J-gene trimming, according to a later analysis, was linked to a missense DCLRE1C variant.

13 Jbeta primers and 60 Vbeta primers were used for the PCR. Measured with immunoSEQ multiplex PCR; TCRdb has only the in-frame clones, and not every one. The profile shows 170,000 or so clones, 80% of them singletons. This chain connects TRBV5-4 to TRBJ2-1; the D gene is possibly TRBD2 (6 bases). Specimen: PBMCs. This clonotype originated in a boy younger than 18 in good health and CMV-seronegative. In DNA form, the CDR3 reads TGTGCCAGCAGCTGGGACTCCCTCAATGAGCAGTTCTTC. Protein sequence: CASSWDSLNEQFF.